This TCR beta chain originates from a study of blood T cell repertoires in COVID-19. Overall study context: The cDNA or gDNA used as material had been derived from T cells, B-cell-depleted T cells, or PBMCs.

Resolution of symptoms, clearance, or two negative PCRs was present in recovered Cohort 3 donors. The germline V gene has CDR1 SGDLS and CDR2 YYNGEE. The CDR3 runs to 16 residues. With V trimmed by 0 bases and J by 1 base, 6 bases remained unmatched. In the source study's methods: Nucleated cell number was recorded as an estimate derived from reference gene primer amplification. Sequenced by immunoSEQ multiplex PCR; TCRdb stores in-frame clones only, minus some. V and J calls and clone size are given by that table; D and trimming were obtained from the DNA. This table holds 170,000 or so clones, around nine tenths found once.

The TCR was taken from a woman in her forties or fifties who had recovered from COVID-19. The J gene is TRBJ1-1, the V gene TRBV9, with 7 positions matching TRBD1. The source material was PBMCs or T cells enriched from blood (not recorded which). CDR3 sequence (DNA): TGTGCCAGCAGCGTAGGTGCCGGGACAGCGAACACTGAAGCTTTCTTT. It encodes CASSVGAGTANTEAFF.